One and the same sample provided the 27 T cell receptor beta chains below, sequenced in a study of OX40 agonist ivuxolimab in advanced cancers. Libraries came from the immunoSEQ multiplex PCR assay. As stored in TCRdb, this immuneACCESS dataset retains in-frame rearrangements with V and J assigned. A fraction of the clones does not appear; measured against another copy, unresolved V genes explain less than half of the discrepancy, and the remainder lacks a known reason. The table for this sample lists around 65,000 clones; roughly 90% of them were counted only once. The ten largest clones add up to about 10% of the sample. Sequencing used CD4+ or CD8+ T cells sorted from blood, obtained in a trial of the OX40 agonist ivuxolimab. The origin of the receptors is an adult with an advanced solid tumor such as melanoma, head and neck, liver or kidney cancer.

The chain joins TRBV7-9 to TRBJ1-1; D unclear. CDR3 size: 13 residues. Germline values: CDR1 SEHNR, CDR2 FQNEAQ (reference sequence). The V end lost 1 base, the J end lost 1 base, and 4 bases lay between the germline ends. CDR3 region: CASSLGANTEAFF. The CDR3, as DNA: TGTGCCAGCAGCTTAGGAGCGAACACTGAAGCTTTCTTT.

This chain connects TRBV28 to TRBJ1-5, with D perhaps matching TRBD1 (6 bases). Germline CDR1 reads MDHEN; CDR2 reads SYDVKM. With 6 bases removed from V and 7 bases from J, the gap between germline ends came to 16 bases. The CDR3 consists of 14 residues. CDR3 sequence (DNA): TGTGCCAGCAGCTCCACAGGGAGACGACAGCCCCAGCATTTT. Amino acid sequence: CASSSTGRRQPQHF.

This rearrangement joins TRBV5-1 to TRBJ2-5, with D perhaps matching TRBD1 (6 bases). The length of the CDR3 is 15 residues. Trimming stripped 4 bases from V and 5 bases from J, with 18 bases between. Germline lookup yields CDR1 SGHRS and CDR2 YFSETQ. The CDR3 nucleotides read TGCGCCAGCAGCCTGAGTGGGGGCCCGGGGGAGACCCAGTACTTC. It codes for CASSLSGGPGETQYF.

The chain carries TRBV5-3 and TRBJ2-1; D remains ambiguous. TRBV5-3 falls under the ORF class, with uncertain function. With 0 bases removed from V and 8 bases from J, the gap between germline ends came to 15 bases. The CDR3 length is 15 residues. DNA for the CDR3: TGTGCCAGAAGCTTGGGTTCCTTTAGGTGCGATGAGCAGTTCTTC. It is translated as CARSLGSFRCDEQFF.

V is TRBV7-9 and J is TRBJ2-7; D not resolved. The CDR3 has 14 residues. Looked up from germline, CDR1 is SEHNR and CDR2 is FQNEAQ (reference sequence). V was clipped by 0 bases and J by 2 bases, with 8 bases between them. The CDR3 nucleotides read TGTGCCAGCAGCTTAGCGGCGGAGCCCTACGAGCAGTACTTC. As protein: CASSLAAEPYEQYF.

This clone was recorded a few times. The chain recombines TRBV4-2 with TRBJ1-2, with a possible D match to TRBD1 (6 bases). CDR1 and CDR2 from the germline V gene are LGHNA and YNFKEQ. V was pared by 0 bases and J by 7 bases, with 15 bases between. CDR3 length: 15 residues. CDR3 coding DNA: TGTGCCAGCAGCCAAGATCCGGGGGCCTGGGGTGGCTACACCTTC. It yields the protein CASSQDPGAWGGYTF.

In this sample, this clone turned up once. This chain links TRBV7-2 with TRBJ1-2, with a weak D call TRBD1 (6 bases). The germline gives CDR1 SGHTA, CDR2 FQGNSA. CDR3 length equals 16 residues. Trimming removed 4 bases from V and 6 bases from J, with 21 bases in between. CDR3 nucleotide sequence: TGTGCCAGCAGCTCGAATTTGAACAGGGACGGGCATGGCTACACCTTC. Protein sequence: CASSSNLNRDGHGYTF.

The chain joins TRBV19 to TRBJ2-1, with TRBD2 identical over 7 bases. The CDR3 sequence is 14 residues long. CDR1 is LNHDA and CDR2 is SQIVND in the germline V gene (reference sequence). Trimming cost V 2 bases and J 7 bases; bases outside gene matches: 5. CDR3 sequence: CASSILGLVNEQFF. For the CDR3, the DNA is TGTGCCAGTAGTATACTAGGACTAGTTAATGAGCAGTTCTTC.

This sequence joins TRBV7-9 and TRBJ2-6; TRBD1 agrees at 9 bases. CDR3 length: 16 residues. V was clipped by 6 bases and J by 1 base; unmatched bases: 4. Germline lookup yields CDR1 SEHNR and CDR2 FQNEAQ (reference sequence). CDR3 sequence (DNA): TGTGCCAGCAGATCGACAGGGGGTTCTGGGGCCAACGTCCTGACTTTC. Protein: CASRSTGGSGANVLTF.

The chain combines TRBV9 with TRBJ2-7; a weak D match, TRBD1 (6 bases). Per germline, CDR1 SGDLS and CDR2 YYNGEE. The CDR3 is 14 amino acids. V dropped 4 bases and J dropped 3 bases, with 14 bases sitting between them. The CDR3 spells CASSPLDRNYEQYF. The CDR3 DNA is TGTGCCAGCAGCCCACTGGACAGAAACTACGAGCAGTACTTC.

V and J are TRBV5-4 and TRBJ2-1; the match to TRBD1 covers 9 bases. CDR3 length: 15 amino acids. V was pared by 4 bases and J by 0 bases, with 2 bases of the junction left unmatched. The germline V gene encodes CDR1 SGHNT and CDR2 YYREEE (reference sequence). The CDR3 region is CASSVQGASYNEQFF. The CDR3 DNA reads TGTGCCAGCAGCGTACAGGGGGCCTCCTACAATGAGCAGTTCTTC.

The sample holds one count of this clone. The chain couples TRBV7-3 to TRBJ1-1; maybe TRBD1 (5 bases). V was clipped by 5 bases and J by 4 bases, with 14 bases between them. The CDR3 contains 14 residues. In germline, CDR1 is SGHTA, CDR2 FQGTGA. CDR3 sequence reads: CASSPGRSSTEAFF. In DNA form, the CDR3 reads TGTGCCAGCAGCCCGGGACGGTCTAGCACTGAAGCTTTCTTT.

This chain uses TRBV7-2 with TRBJ2-7; TRBD2 aligns across 10 bases. Germline loops: CDR1 SGHTA, CDR2 FQGNSA. This CDR3 contains 17 residues. With V trimmed by 4 bases and J by 4 bases, 13 bases remained unmatched. Here the CDR3 reads CASSSRTSGQGQYEQYF. The DNA of the CDR3 is TGTGCCAGCAGCTCCCGGACTAGCGGACAAGGCCAGTACGAGCAGTACTTC. Full variable domain (outside the CDR3, taken from reference TRBV7-2 and TRBJ2-7): GAGVSQSPSNKVTEKGKDVELRCDPISGHTALYWYRQSLGQGLEFLIYFQGNSAPDKSGLPSDRFSAERTGGSVSTLTIQRTQQEDSAVYLCASSSRTSGQGQYEQYFGPGTRLTVT.

The chain recombines TRBV12-5 with TRBJ2-3; weak D call: TRBD2 (6 bases). V shed 6 bases and J shed 3 bases, with 10 bases lying between them. Germline loops: CDR1 LGHNT, CDR2 FRNRAP. The CDR3 consists of 13 residues. CDR3 residues: CASGEGSTDTQYF. CDR3 bases: TGTGCTAGTGGGGAGGGGAGTACAGATACGCAGTATTTT.

J is TRBJ1-1 and V is TRBV5-1; D remains ambiguous. V lost 2 bases and J lost 1, with 3 bases in between. Per germline, CDR1 SGHRS and CDR2 YFSETQ. The CDR3 is made up of 12 amino acids. In DNA, the CDR3 is TGCGCCAGCAGCTTTGAGAACACTGAAGCTTTCTTT. Translation gives CASSFENTEAFF.

In its sample, this clone was seen once. The rearrangement uses TRBV2 and TRBJ1-2; D not certain. This CDR3 contains 13 residues. CDR1 is SNHLY, CDR2 FYNNEI, per germline. Between the trimmed V and J ends, which lost 4 bases and 1 base, there was a span of 7 bases. This CDR3 reads CASSGANNYGYTF. CDR3 nucleotide sequence: TGTGCCAGCAGTGGGGCGAATAACTATGGCTACACCTTC.

Comment on this clone: One end of the junction is discordant with germline, which a read error may explain. The genes are TRBV27 and TRBJ2-7, with 9 bases that match TRBD2. Germline assignment: CDR1 MNHEY and CDR2 SMNVEV (reference sequence). The CDR3 contains 16 residues. DNA of the CDR3: TGTGCCAGCAGGTTGGCCCCCGGGACTAGCTCCCACGAGCAGTACTTC. This encodes CASRLAPGTSSHEQYF.

The rearrangement uses TRBV7-3 and TRBJ2-2; 7 positions match TRBD1. CDR1 is SGHTA and CDR2 is FQGTGA in the germline V gene. There are 15 residues in the CDR3. V gave up 2 bases and J gave up 7 bases; unmatched junction bases: 7. For the CDR3, the DNA is TGTGCCAGCAGCTTAGAGCAGGGGGTCGGCGGGGAGCTGTTTTTT. It codes for CASSLEQGVGGELFF.

The chain combines TRBV7-2 with TRBJ2-3; D might be TRBD1 (6 bases). CDR1 is SGHTA and CDR2 is FQGNSA in the germline V gene. The CDR3 has 14 residues. Trimming stripped 5 bases from V and 2 bases from J, with 11 bases between. CDR3 bases: TGTGCCAGCAGCCGAGACAGGTACACAGATACGCAGTATTTT. Amino acids: CASSRDRYTDTQYF.

The chain couples TRBV2 to TRBJ1-4; no clear D gene. V was clipped by 6 bases and J by 13 bases, with 12 bases between them. Germline loops: CDR1 SNHLY, CDR2 FYNNEI. The CDR3 has 11 residues. In DNA, the CDR3 is TGTGCCAGCAGCCCTGGACCAGGACTGTTTTTT. Amino acids: CASSPGPGLFF.

This rearrangement joins TRBV6-5 to TRBJ2-7; perhaps TRBD2 as D (5 bases). V lost 6 bases, J lost 0 bases, and 9 bases lay in between. Germline V CDR1 and CDR2: MNHEY, SVGAGI. This CDR3 contains 13 residues. The DNA of the CDR3 is TGTGCCAGCAGGTTACGGGACTCCTACGAGCAGTACTTC. Its protein product is CASRLRDSYEQYF.

The chain recombines TRBV7-2 with TRBJ2-7; D gene ambiguous. The ends were cut back, 4 bases at V and 2 bases at J, with 3 bases in the middle. CDR1 SGHTA and CDR2 FQGNSA come from the germline V gene. There are 11 residues in the CDR3. In nucleotides, the CDR3 is TGTGCCAGCAGCTATGCCTACGAGCAGTACTTC. Amino acids: CASSYAYEQYF.

V is TRBV4-1 and J is TRBJ1-2; D is possibly TRBD1 (6 bases). Germline assignment: CDR1 MGHRA and CDR2 YSYEKL. The CDR3 length is 15 residues. The germline V and J ends were trimmed by 1 base and 6 bases, with 15 bases remaining between them. The CDR3: CASSQASGGGDGYTF. For the CDR3, the DNA is TGCGCCAGCAGCCAAGCCTCTGGAGGGGGAGATGGCTACACCTTC.

The chain couples TRBV2 to TRBJ1-4, with D possibly matching TRBD1 (6 bases). Germline V gene data show CDR1 as SNHLY and CDR2 as FYNNEI. The CDR3 contains 15 residues. V lost 7 bases and J lost 4, with 16 bases in between. This chain's CDR3 is CASTPMDSLNEKLFF. The DNA of the CDR3 is TGTGCCAGCACACCTATGGACAGCCTTAATGAAAAACTGTTTTTT.

This clone was seen a few times. This chain connects TRBV5-4 to TRBJ2-7, with D possibly TRBD1 on 5 matching bases. The CDR3 loop spans 14 amino acids. The V and J ends lost 0 bases and 3 bases respectively, with 10 bases between them. In germline, CDR1 is SGHNT, CDR2 YYREEE (reference sequence). CDR3 sequence reads: CASSLGQGNYEQYF. CDR3 DNA sequence: TGTGCCAGCAGCTTGGGGCAGGGCAACTACGAGCAGTACTTC.

This chain uses TRBV7-2 with TRBJ2-1; TRBD2 might be the D (6 bases). CDR3 size: 14 residues. The germline V and J ends were trimmed by 4 bases and 14 bases, with 21 bases remaining between them. The germline V gene encodes CDR1 SGHTA and CDR2 FQGNSA. CDR3 sequence (DNA): TGTGCCAGCAGCTATGATTTTGGCGGGACCTCTAAGTTCTTC. It encodes CASSYDFGGTSKFF.

This chain joins TRBV19 and TRBJ1-2; D is undetermined. The V gene lost 5 bases and the J gene lost 5 bases, with 9 bases spanning the gap. The CDR3 has 12 residues. Germline V CDR1 and CDR2: LNHDA, SQIVND (reference sequence). The CDR3 sequence is CASSPTEYGYTF. The DNA of the CDR3 is TGTGCCAGTAGTCCTACAGAGTATGGCTACACCTTC.